This T cell receptor (beta chain) was identified during a study of radiotherapy plus CTLA-4 blockade in lung cancer. Notes on the study in general: Among reported predictors of response, early blood T cell clone dynamics with interferon-beta performed best. Peripheral blood showed expansion of tumor-derived TCR clones after radiotherapy and ipilimumab.

Clones were sequenced by immunoSEQ multiplex PCR, and TCRdb holds only the in-frame ones, with some missing. The data hold 81,000 or so clones, with over 70% observed a single time. Germline-derived CDR1 and CDR2 are SEHNR and FQNEAQ (reference sequence). The J segment lost 12 bases and the V segment lost 1 base, leaving 8 bases of the junction unmatched. CDR3 length: 14 amino acids. As for this clone: Antigen specificity is unknown.

This clonotype was sampled from a human donor with non-small cell lung cancer whose response to radiotherapy plus ipilimumab could not be evaluated. Some clones in this sample may be carry-over from other donors' samples. This sequence joins TRBV7-9 and TRBJ2-1; 8 bases are a match to TRBD1. The starting material was peripheral blood, obtained from a patient treated with radiotherapy plus ipilimumab. CDR3 nucleotide sequence: TGTGCCAGCAGCTTAGGACCTTACAGGGGGTGGCAGTTCTTC. It codes for CASSLGPYRGWQFF.